This TCR beta chain emerged from a study of blood T cells in healthy people across ages. Overall study results and limits: Per million T cells, TCR beta diversity dropped roughly linearly as age increased. Naive CD4+ cells and diversity were both higher in long-lived donors than in aged donors.

Primers used in a second PCR of about 7 to 12 cycles were a sample-barcoded 5' primer and a J-beta primer mix. Each cDNA molecule carried a tag from a template-switch adaptor that contained 12 random nucleotides. CDR3-containing paired-end reads numbering at least 2.5 million came from each sample. TCRdb re-analysed the 5' RACE reads in MiXCR, keeping a single row per CDR3 protein. Here the sample spans roughly 2 million distinct CDR3 sequences, just under 50% being singletons. The CDR3 runs 17 residues. V was pared by 7 bases and J by 5 bases, with 18 bases of the junction left unmatched. CDR1 is SEHNR, CDR2 FQNEAQ, per germline (reference sequence). A remark on this clonotype: What it binds is unknown.

The chain combines TRBV7-9 with TRBJ1-2; 8 bases fit TRBD1. This TCR derives from a woman in her thirties or forties in good health. Sequencing was done on a sample of blood. This CDR3 reads CASTTIGQGAKFYGYTF. The CDR3 DNA is TGTGCCAGCACCACCATCGGACAGGGCGCCAAGTTTTATGGCTACACCTTC.